Presented here are 2 T cell receptor beta chains from one specimen sequenced in a study of shared clonotypes between healthy human individuals. Here immunoSEQ multiplex PCR was the method, and the copy in TCRdb shows in-frame clones only, minus some. The data show a few hundred thousand clones, around 78% seen once. Material for sequencing was PBMCs. The receptor set was obtained from a woman between 40 and 55 years old in good health. Some clones in this sample may be carry-over from other donors' samples.

The chain employs TRBV27 and TRBJ2-1, with D hard to call. Per germline, CDR1 MNHEY and CDR2 SMNVEV (reference sequence). The CDR3 loop spans 16 amino acids. V was pared by 8 bases and J by 6 bases, with 23 bases between. CDR3 protein: CASRDPPGPLGNEQFF. CDR3 DNA: TGTGCCAGCCGTGACCCGCCCGGGCCTTTAGGCAATGAGCAGTTCTTC.

This sequence joins TRBV13 and TRBJ2-3, with D hard to call. Germline CDR1 PRHDT, CDR2 FYEKMQ (reference sequence). The germline V and J ends were trimmed by 8 bases and 6 bases, with 12 bases remaining between them. The length of the CDR3 is 12 residues. This CDR3 is CASHYGLDTQYF. The CDR3 DNA sequence: TGTGCCAGCCACTACGGGTTGGATACGCAGTATTTT.